This is a list of T cell receptor beta chains from one sample in a study of cytomegalovirus exposure and HLA in healthy donors. The repertoire was sequenced with immunoSEQ multiplex PCR; TCRdb's copy has only in-frame clones and lacks some. Here the sample spans 200,000 or so clones, around 85% being singletons. Sequenced material: PBMCs. All receptors derive from a human donor in good health. The CDR3 runs from the conserved cysteine through the conserved F or W. The D gene is left open where the match is weak. Size is stated for part of the rows, as once, few or many counts, or as a class when the clone is expanded.

V	size	D	J	DNA	CDR3
TRBV4-2	.	.	TRBJ2-4	TGTGCCAGCAGCCAAGCAATCGGACAGCTAAACATTCAGTACTTC	CASSQAIGQLNIQYF
TRBV5-1	.	.	TRBJ2-1	TGCGCCAGCAGCTTGTATGTCGGGAGCCGAAATGAGCAGTTCTTC	CASSLYVGSRNEQFF
TRBV5-1	few	.	TRBJ2-2	TGCGCCAGCAGCTTGGCGGGAGTCCAGTCGAACACCGGGGAGCTGTTTTTT	CASSLAGVQSNTGELFF
TRBV19	.	TRBD2	TRBJ2-7	TGTGCCAGTAGTGAGGTTTTGCGTCTAGCGGGAGTAGTGCAGTACTTC	CASSEVLRLAGVVQYF
TRBV10-1	.	.	TRBJ2-5	TGCGCCAGCAGTGAGAGGGGGACTACACAAGAGACCCAGTACTTC	CASSERGTTQETQYF
TRBV6-5	.	TRBD2	TRBJ2-3	TGTGCCAGCAGTGTACTAGCGGGGGGCACAGATACGCAGTATTTT	CASSVLAGGTDTQYF
TRBV6-5	.	TRBD1	TRBJ2-7	TGTGCCAGCAGTGGGACAGGGGTGAGCGAGCAGTACTTC	CASSGTGVSEQYF
TRBV18	.	TRBD1	TRBJ2-1	TGTGCCAGCTCACATCCGAACAGGGGTTCCTACAATGAGCAGTTCTTC	CASSHPNRGSYNEQFF
TRBV14	.	.	TRBJ2-1	TGTGCCAGCAGCCAACCCCGGGACACCGACTACAATGAGCAGTTCTTC	CASSQPRDTDYNEQFF
TRBV6-5	.	.	TRBJ2-1	TGTGCCAGCAGTTATTTACAGTCCTACAATGAGCAGTTCTTC	CASSYLQSYNEQFF
TRBV6-6	.	.	TRBJ2-3	TGTGCCAGCAGTTACCTGGAGGGCCTCACAGATACGCAGTATTTT	CASSYLEGLTDTQYF
TRBV10-3	.	.	TRBJ1-5	TGTGCCATCAGTGAGTCGTTAGGTCGGGGTCCTCCGTTGAGGAATCAGCCCCAGCATTTT	CAISESLGRGPPLRNQPQHF
TRBV19	.	.	TRBJ1-5	TGTGCCAGTAGTATTAACCCTTTGAGTCAGCCCCAGCATTTT	CASSINPLSQPQHF
TRBV30	.	.	TRBJ1-3	TGTGCCTGGGGGAGAAACTTGGGGGGCTCTGGAAACACCATATATTTT	CAWGRNLGGSGNTIYF
TRBV25-1	.	.	TRBJ1-4	TGTGCCAGCAGTGGGTTGACAGGCAGATTAGAAAAACTGTTTTTT	CASSGLTGRLEKLFF
TRBV21-1	.	.	TRBJ2-7	TGTGCCAGCAGAAAGGGGGGGAGCGGGGGGTACGAGCAGTACTTC	CASRKGGSGGYEQYF
TRBV28	few	.	TRBJ2-5	TGTGCCAGCCAAGCCCAAGAGACCCAGTACTTC	CASQAQETQYF
TRBV10-3	.	TRBD1	TRBJ2-1	TGTGCCATAAGACAGGGAGACAATGAGCAGTTCTTC	CAIRQGDNEQFF
TRBV18	.	.	TRBJ1-1	TGTGCCAGCTCACCTCTATCCATTCTGAACACTGAAGCTTTCTTT	CASSPLSILNTEAFF
TRBV5-8	.	TRBD1	TRBJ2-7	TGTGCCAGCAGCTTGGAGCAGGGGGCCTACGAGCAGTACTTC	CASSLEQGAYEQYF
TRBV19	.	TRBD1	TRBJ2-6	TGTGCCACCAACCCGGGACAGGGGGCGCAAGGGGCCAACGTCCTGACTTTC	CATNPGQGAQGANVLTF
TRBV10-3	once	.	TRBJ2-1	TGTGCCATCAGTGTGGGCGGGAAAACTTACAATGAGCAGTTCTTC	CAISVGGKTYNEQFF
TRBV4-1	.	TRBD1	TRBJ1-1	TGCGCCAGCAGCCAAGATCCCCAGGGGGCTGAAGCTTTCTTT	CASSQDPQGAEAFF
TRBV4-2	.	TRBD2	TRBJ2-5	TGTGCCAGCAGCCAAGATGTAGCGGGAGGTCTGGAGACCCAGTACTTC	CASSQDVAGGLETQYF
TRBV6-1	.	.	TRBJ1-1	TGTGCCAGCAGAGTAGTTGTGAACACTGAAGCTTTCTTT	CASRVVVNTEAFF
TRBV18	.	TRBD2	TRBJ2-1	TGTGCCAGCTCACCACGGCTAGCGGGGGCCAATGAGCAGTTCTTC	CASSPRLAGANEQFF